Shown below are 3 T cell receptor beta chains from a single sample sequenced in a study of CD8 T cells in Susac syndrome. The RNA input was roughly 0.45 to 1 ug, and it was reverse transcribed with random hexamers. MiXCR, applied by TCRdb to the immunoSEQ multiplex PCR reads, yields one record per CDR3 protein. The sample consists of 50,000 or so distinct CDR3 sequences, around 92% of them appearing once. The sample consisted of CD8+ T cells from PBMCs. Receptor source: a human donor in good health.

The CDR3 sequence: CSVPEGTDTQYF. The CDR3 region has the DNA TGCAGCGTCCCCGAAGGCACAGATACGCAGTATTTT. The chain couples TRBV29-1 to TRBJ2-3; no reliable D call. Between the trimmed V and J ends, which lost 6 bases and 1 base, there was a span of 8 bases. CDR1 is SQVTM, CDR2 ANQGSEA, per germline. The CDR3 is made up of 12 amino acids.

V is TRBV23-1 and J is TRBJ2-1; TRBD2 agrees at 13 bases. TRBV23-1 is sorted into the ORF group, with uncertain function. The CDR3 contains 18 residues. V shed 8 bases and J 1 base; nucleotides not matched to a gene: 11. CDR3 DNA sequence: TGCGCCAGCCCCACAGGACTAGCGGGAGTTTCGTCCTACAATGAGCAGTTCTTC. This encodes CASPTGLAGVSSYNEQFF.

This clonotype has just one count. This rearrangement joins TRBV15 to TRBJ1-1; 7 nucleotides match TRBD1. The V segment lost 3 bases and the J segment 6 bases; nucleotides outside the gene matches: 7. CDR1 is LNHNV and CDR2 is YYDKDF in the germline V gene (reference sequence). CDR3 length equals 14 residues. CDR3 sequence (DNA): TGTGCCACCAGCAGGATTGACAGGGAAGCTGAAGCTTTCTTT. Encoded protein: CATSRIDREAEAFF. The full variable domain, completed using reference TRBV15 and TRBJ1-1, is DAMVIQNPRYQVTQFGKPVTLSCSQTLNHNVMYWYQQKSSQAPKLLFHYYDKDFNNEADTPDNFQSRRPNTSFCFLDIRSPGLGDTAMYLCATSRIDREAEAFFGQGTRLTVV.